This T cell receptor beta chain came from a study of T-cell memory formation after mild COVID-19. Each CDR3 protein is one row after TCRdb ran MiXCR on the 5' RACE reads. The table includes about 110,000 distinct CDR3 sequences, roughly 19% detected once. In this sample, this clonotype turned up a few times. Its antigen is still unknown. Regarding the study as a whole: Those CD4+ clones that contracted were mainly in CM and EM (CD8+ ones in EMRA).

V shed 5 bases, J shed 5 bases, and the junction held 7 bases outside the gene matches. The CDR3 is 14 amino acids. The germline gives CDR1 SEHNR, CDR2 FQNEAQ (reference sequence). The sequence derives from a man between 18 and 29 years old who had mild COVID-19 (a few samples of this study predate the infection). Cell type and time point are not known. The rearrangement joins TRBV7-9 to TRBJ2-5; 8 bases fit TRBD1. The sequenced sample was PBMCs or a T cell subset sorted from them (not recorded which). The CDR3 DNA follows: TGTGCCAGCAGCGAAACAGGGGGAGGTGAGACCCAGTACTTC. This encodes CASSETGGGETQYF.